One T cell receptor (beta chain) is described in this entry. This sample was taken from a study of OX40 agonist ivuxolimab in advanced cancers. Study-wide background: The study gave patients intravenous ivuxolimab at 0.01 to 10 mg/kg every 2 weeks. Cancers in dose escalation were hepatocellular, melanoma, renal cell and head and neck. Of the participants, 40% to 50% had some prior anti-PD-1, anti-PD-L1 or anti-CTLA-4 therapy, which was allowed.

Germline lookup yields CDR1 SEHNR and CDR2 FQNEAQ (reference sequence). The CDR3 runs to 15 residues. V dropped 0 bases and J dropped 5 bases, with 11 bases sitting between them. Libraries were prepared by immunoSEQ multiplex PCR; TCRdb keeps only in-frame clonotypes and omits some of them. The table shows fewer than 80,000 clones, with roughly 73% occurring only once. The sequenced sample was CD4+ or CD8+ T cells sorted from blood, obtained in a trial of the OX40 agonist ivuxolimab. The V call is TRBV7-9, the J call TRBJ1-5, with D uncertain. The TCR originated in an adult with an advanced solid tumor such as melanoma, head and neck, liver or kidney cancer. The CDR3 sequence is CASSLAGSSDQPQHF. As DNA, the CDR3 is TGTGCCAGCAGCTTAGCGGGCAGTTCCGATCAGCCCCAGCATTTT.